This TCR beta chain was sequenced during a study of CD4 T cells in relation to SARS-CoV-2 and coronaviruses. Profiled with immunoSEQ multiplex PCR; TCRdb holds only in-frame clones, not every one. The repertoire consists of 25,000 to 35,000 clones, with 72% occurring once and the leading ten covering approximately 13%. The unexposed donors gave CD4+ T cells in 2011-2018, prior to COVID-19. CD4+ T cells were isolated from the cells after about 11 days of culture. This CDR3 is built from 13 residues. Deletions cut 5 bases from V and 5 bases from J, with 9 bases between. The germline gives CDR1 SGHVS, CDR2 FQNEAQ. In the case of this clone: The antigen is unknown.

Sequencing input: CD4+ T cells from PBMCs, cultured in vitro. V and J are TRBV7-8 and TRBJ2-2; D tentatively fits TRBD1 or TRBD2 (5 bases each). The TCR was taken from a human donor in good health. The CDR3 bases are TGTGCCAGCAGCCGGGACGGTACCGGGGAGCTGTTTTTT. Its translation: CASSRDGTGELFF.